The rows below give T cell receptor beta chains drawn from one sample of a study of cytomegalovirus exposure and HLA in healthy donors. Profiled with immunoSEQ multiplex PCR; TCRdb holds only in-frame clones, not every one. In the table there are 100,000 to 120,000 clones, around 85% of which are singletons. The sample taken for sequencing was PBMCs. These TCRs come from a man in his forties in good health and CMV-seronegative. Both conserved end residues are part of each CDR3. The D gene is left open where the match is weak. Clone size is given for some rows only: seen once, a few or many times, or a class if the clone is expanded.

V gene	D gene	J gene	clone size	CDR3 length	CDR3 protein	CDR3 DNA
TRBV9	TRBD1	TRBJ2-3	NA	15	CASSARDRAADTQYF	TGTGCCAGCAGCGCCAGGGACAGGGCGGCAGATACGCAGTATTTT
TRBV19	TRBD1	TRBJ2-6	NA	17	CASSSGQALSGANVLTF	TGTGCCAGTAGTTCGGGACAGGCCCTCTCTGGGGCCAACGTCCTGACTTTC
TRBV27	NA	TRBJ2-7	NA	19	CASSLSVTGPSAGFYEQYF	TGTGCCAGCAGTTTAAGTGTGACAGGGCCCTCGGCGGGGTTCTACGAGCAGTACTTC
TRBV7-6	NA	TRBJ1-1	NA	14	CASSLLGSNTEAFF	TGTGCCAGCAGCTTATTGGGCTCCAACACTGAAGCTTTCTTT
TRBV5-4	TRBD2	TRBJ2-1	NA	18	CASSSTLLAGGPGNEQFF	TGTGCCAGCAGCTCCACTTTACTAGCGGGGGGGCCAGGCAATGAGCAGTTCTTC
TRBV7-9	TRBD1	TRBJ1-6	NA	14	CASSLTGGDSPLHF	TGTGCCAGCAGCCTCACAGGGGGGGATTCACCCCTCCACTTT
TRBV6-6	TRBD1	TRBJ1-5	NA	16	CASSYLGTGSNQPQHF	TGTGCCAGCAGTTACTTAGGGACAGGGAGCAATCAGCCCCAGCATTTT
TRBV7-6	NA	TRBJ2-1	NA	15	CASSLAGGLPNEQFF	TGTGCCAGCAGCTTAGCCGGGGGTCTCCCCAATGAGCAGTTCTTC
TRBV25-1	TRBD1	TRBJ1-2	NA	14	CASSQTGGIDGYTF	TGTGCCAGCAGTCAGACAGGGGGTATAGATGGCTACACCTTC
TRBV19	TRBD1	TRBJ1-2	NA	14	CASISGGAGYGYTF	TGTGCCAGTATCTCAGGGGGCGCGGGCTATGGCTACACCTTC
TRBV30	NA	TRBJ2-3	NA	15	CAWSVQSSGTDTQYF	TGTGCCTGGAGTGTACAGTCCTCTGGCACAGATACGCAGTATTTT
TRBV6-6	TRBD1	TRBJ1-1	NA	15	CASSPGTGGNTEAFF	TGTGCCAGCAGTCCAGGGACAGGGGGTAACACTGAAGCTTTCTTT
TRBV4-2	TRBD2	TRBJ2-2	NA	17	CASSQSSGGQLTGELFF	TGTGCCAGCAGCCAGTCCAGCGGGGGCCAACTCACCGGGGAGCTGTTTTTT
TRBV2	NA	TRBJ2-2	NA	15	CASGSRTGNTGELFF	TGTGCCAGCGGAAGTAGAACAGGGAACACCGGGGAGCTGTTTTTT
TRBV30	NA	TRBJ2-2	NA	14	CAWSVNRRTGELFF	TGTGCCTGGAGTGTCAACAGGCGCACCGGGGAGCTGTTTTTT
TRBV28	TRBD1	TRBJ1-2	NA	15	CASRGQGAGSMGYTF	TGTGCCAGCAGGGGACAGGGGGCAGGTTCTATGGGCTACACCTTC
TRBV9	NA	TRBJ2-7	NA	15	CASSPTGELFYEQYF	TGTGCCAGCAGCCCCACCGGGGAATTGTTCTACGAGCAGTACTTC
TRBV20-1	NA	TRBJ1-2	NA	11	CSVAGNYGYTF	TGCAGTGTCGCGGGCAACTATGGCTACACCTTC
TRBV6-5	NA	TRBJ1-5	NA	12	CAIGDFDQPQHF	TGTGCCATCGGGGATTTCGATCAGCCCCAGCATTTT
TRBV5-1	TRBD2	TRBJ2-5	once	15	CASSFSGEGEETQYF	TGCGCCAGCAGCTTCTCGGGGGAGGGCGAAGAGACCCAGTACTTC
TRBV2	TRBD1	TRBJ2-3	NA	14	CASRDRGPLDTQYF	TGTGCCAGCAGGGACAGGGGGCCCCTCGATACGCAGTATTTT
TRBV7-6	TRBD1	TRBJ1-4	once	14	CASSLGTGGEKLFF	TGTGCCAGCAGCTTAGGGACAGGGGGCGAAAAACTGTTTTTT
TRBV15	NA	TRBJ1-1	NA	13	CATSRDLNTEAFF	TGTGCCACCAGCAGAGATTTAAACACTGAAGCTTTCTTT
TRBV9	TRBD1	TRBJ2-1	NA	15	CASSVVAGGLNEQFF	TGTGCCAGCAGCGTAGTGGCAGGGGGCCTGAATGAGCAGTTCTTC
TRBV30	NA	TRBJ2-1	NA	13	CAWSRTTYNEQFF	TGTGCCTGGAGTAGGACTACCTACAATGAGCAGTTCTTC
TRBV29-1	NA	TRBJ2-2	NA	13	CSVDAGHAGELFF	TGCAGCGTTGATGCGGGGCACGCCGGGGAGCTGTTTTTT
TRBV4-1	NA	TRBJ2-2	NA	17	CASRLQGGGLNTGELFF	TGCGCCAGCAGGCTTCAGGGGGGCGGTTTAAACACCGGGGAGCTGTTTTTT
TRBV2	NA	TRBJ2-3	NA	12	CASTHFTDTQYF	TGTGCCAGCACCCACTTCACAGATACGCAGTATTTT
TRBV7-9	TRBD2	TRBJ2-2	NA	16	CASSLRPGGETGELFF	TGTGCCAGCAGCTTACGCCCGGGGGGAGAAACCGGGGAGCTGTTTTTT
TRBV4-1	TRBD1	TRBJ1-2	NA	14	CASSQPGGRYGYTF	TGCGCCAGCAGCCAACCAGGGGGTCGCTATGGCTACACCTTC
TRBV5-6	NA	TRBJ1-4	NA	16	CASSLWGGGTNEKLFF	TGTGCCAGCAGCTTGTGGGGCGGTGGGACTAATGAAAAACTGTTTTTT
TRBV7-2	NA	TRBJ1-6	NA	17	CASSLEVAGHYNSPLHF	TGTGCCAGCAGCTTAGAGGTGGCAGGCCACTATAATTCACCCCTCCACTTT
TRBV7-2	TRBD2	TRBJ2-3	NA	17	CASSPVPGLAGADTQYF	TGTGCCAGCAGCCCCGTACCGGGACTAGCGGGGGCAGATACGCAGTATTTT
TRBV7-9	TRBD2	TRBJ2-3	NA	17	CASSFRTSGGGTDTQYF	TGTGCCAGCAGCTTCCGGACTAGCGGGGGGGGCACAGATACGCAGTATTTT
TRBV6-1	NA	TRBJ1-1	NA	12	CASRVLPTEAFF	TGTGCCAGCAGGGTACTACCCACTGAAGCTTTCTTT
TRBV5-1	NA	TRBJ1-5	once	15	CASSLAGEEGQPQHF	TGCGCCAGCAGCTTGGCCGGAGAGGAAGGTCAGCCCCAGCATTTT
TRBV6-5	NA	TRBJ1-1	NA	14	CASSPPGSNTEAFF	TGTGCCAGCAGTCCGCCGGGGAGTAACACTGAAGCTTTCTTT
TRBV7-2	NA	TRBJ1-1	NA	16	CASSLVPGRLNTEAFF	TGTGCCAGCAGCTTAGTCCCTGGCAGACTTAACACTGAAGCTTTCTTT
TRBV5-4	NA	TRBJ2-5	once	13	CASSQTRMTTQYF	TGTGCCAGCAGCCAGACTAGGATGACGACCCAGTACTTC
TRBV2	NA	TRBJ2-2	few	11	CASRSTGELFF	TGTGCCAGCAGATCAACCGGGGAGCTGTTTTTT
TRBV6-1	NA	TRBJ2-7	NA	15	CASSVPSRTHDEQYF	TGTGCCAGCAGTGTACCCTCCCGGACACATGACGAGCAGTACTTC
TRBV13	NA	TRBJ2-4	NA	19	CASSWDRDKALKGENIQYF	TGTGCCAGCAGCTGGGACCGGGACAAGGCCCTGAAAGGGGAAAACATTCAGTACTTC
TRBV28	NA	TRBJ1-4	NA	13	CASPTDLNEKLFF	TGTGCCAGCCCCACAGATCTTAATGAAAAACTGTTTTTT